The 20 T cell receptor beta chains below all came from one sample that was sequenced in a study of blood T cell repertoires in COVID-19. This table comes from immunoSEQ multiplex PCR, and its TCRdb copy is limited to in-frame clones, with some not included. The table records 400,000 to 450,000 clones, around nine tenths of them present only once. What was sequenced was peripheral blood. Receptors were obtained from a man aged 18 to 30 with COVID-19, enrolled during active disease.

The gene calls are TRBV10-3 and TRBJ1-1; unclear D gene. Germline CDR1 reads ENHRY; CDR2 reads SYGVKD. This CDR3 comprises 13 residues. Between the trimmed V and J ends, which lost 3 bases and 1 base, there was a span of 6 bases. The CDR3 reads CAISEGENTEAFF. The CDR3 nucleotides are TGTGCCATCAGTGAAGGAGAGAACACTGAAGCTTTCTTT.

The rearrangement uses TRBV6-5 and TRBJ1-4; 9 nucleotides align to TRBD1. This CDR3 spans 16 amino acids. Germline V gene data show CDR1 as MNHEY and CDR2 as SVGAGI. V was clipped by 0 bases and J by 5 bases; unmatched bases: 4. CDR3 loop: CASSYSTGGGNEKLFF. In DNA, the CDR3 is TGTGCCAGCAGTTACTCAACAGGGGGCGGGAATGAAAAACTGTTTTTT.

The genes are TRBV27 and TRBJ1-1; D call uncertain. This CDR3 has 13 residues. V was trimmed by 3 bases and J by 5 bases, leaving 10 bases between them. From germline, CDR1 is MNHEY and CDR2 SMNVEV (reference sequence). The CDR3 loop is CASSFVGRTEAFF. The CDR3 coding sequence is TGTGCCAGCAGTTTCGTGGGGAGGACTGAAGCTTTCTTT.

This clone was found once. The CDR3 loop reads CASSLTGRNQPQHF. The CDR3 DNA follows: TGTGCCAGCAGCTTAACAGGGCGTAATCAGCCCCAGCATTTT. This chain links TRBV7-2 with TRBJ1-5; tentatively, D is TRBD1 (6 bases). CDR1 is SGHTA and CDR2 is FQGNSA in the germline V gene. The CDR3 has 14 residues. V was cut by 2 bases and J by 4 bases, with 9 bases left in between.

The rearrangement uses TRBV6-1 and TRBJ2-5; 8 nucleotides agree with TRBD1. The V gene end was trimmed by 4 bases and the J gene end by 4 bases; junction bases not matched to a gene: 11. Per the germline V gene, CDR1 is MNHNS and CDR2 is SASEGT. There are 16 residues in the CDR3. CDR3 bases: TGTGCCAGCAGTGGTTTAGGACAGGGCCTTTCAGAGACCCAGTACTTC. Translating gives CASSGLGQGLSETQYF.

This rearrangement joins TRBV15 to TRBJ2-1, with 12 bases fitting TRBD2. V gave up 2 bases and J gave up 5 bases; unmatched junction bases: 4. Germline loops: CDR1 LNHNV, CDR2 YYDKDF (reference sequence). The CDR3 spans 16 residues. The CDR3 DNA is TGTGCCACCAGCAGAAGGTCTAGCGGGAGGGACAATGAGCAGTTCTTC. Its protein product is CATSRRSSGRDNEQFF.

The V and J genes are TRBV27 and TRBJ1-1; D is ambiguous. Germline CDR1 MNHEY, CDR2 SMNVEV (reference sequence). The V end lost 3 bases, the J end lost 0 bases, and 14 bases lay between the germline ends. The CDR3 is 16 amino acids. The CDR3 sequence: CASSFILRGVNTEAFF. In DNA, the CDR3 is TGTGCCAGCAGTTTCATCTTACGCGGGGTGAACACTGAAGCTTTCTTT.

This rearrangement joins TRBV19 to TRBJ2-5; TRBD1 aligns across 7 bases. The CDR3 is made up of 14 amino acids. CDR1 LNHDA and CDR2 SQIVND come from the germline V gene (reference sequence). The V segment lost 3 bases and the J segment 6 bases; nucleotides outside the gene matches: 7. CDR3 sequence reads: CASSILGGEKTQYF. The CDR3 DNA reads TGTGCCAGTAGTATTTTAGGGGGCGAGAAGACCCAGTACTTC.

V gene TRBV6-5 combines with J gene TRBJ1-4, with TRBD1 matching over 8 bases. Germline lookup yields CDR1 MNHEY and CDR2 SVGAGI. CDR3 length equals 14 residues. V was clipped by 6 bases and J by 5 bases; unmatched bases: 5. The CDR3 loop reads CASSLWTGNEKLFF. In nucleotides, the CDR3 is TGTGCCAGCAGCTTATGGACAGGGAATGAAAAACTGTTTTTT.

This chain uses TRBV7-9 with TRBJ1-1, with 7 bases that match TRBD1. The V gene end was trimmed by 1 base and the J gene end by 0 bases; junction bases not matched to a gene: 5. CDR1 SEHNR and CDR2 FQNEAQ come from the germline V gene (reference sequence). CDR3 length: 16 amino acids. CDR3 protein: CASSLGAGQLNTEAFF. CDR3 DNA sequence: TGTGCCAGCAGCTTAGGCGCGGGACAGCTGAACACTGAAGCTTTCTTT.

The chain uses TRBV5-4 and TRBJ2-1, with no clear D. CDR1 and CDR2 from the germline V gene are SGHNT and YYREEE (reference sequence). The CDR3 covers 13 residues. V lost 4 bases and J 5 bases, leaving 10 bases between the germline ends. The CDR3 nucleotides read TGTGCCAGCAGCCTATCCGAGCACAATGAGCAGTTCTTC. This encodes CASSLSEHNEQFF. Together with reference TRBV5-4 and TRBJ2-1, the CDR3 gives the full variable domain: ETGVTQSPTHLIKTRGQQVTLRCSSQSGHNTVSWYQQALGQGPQFIFQYYREEENGRGNFPPRFSGLQFPNYSSELNVNALELDDSALYLCASSLSEHNEQFFGPGTRLTVL.

V gene TRBV27 combines with J gene TRBJ1-2, with a tentative D call TRBD1 (6 bases). The V gene's germline CDR1 is MNHEY and CDR2 SMNVEV (reference sequence). The CDR3 length is 16 residues. Trimming left V 5 bases short and J 0 bases short, with 16 bases between. In nucleotides, the CDR3 is TGTGCCAGCAGTCAGAGGGGGACCGATACTAACTATGGCTACACCTTC. Protein product: CASSQRGTDTNYGYTF.

V and J are TRBV4-1 and TRBJ1-4; D might be TRBD1 (6 bases). The CDR3 contains 14 residues. Trimming stripped 4 bases from V and 7 bases from J, with 13 bases between. CDR1 and CDR2 (germline): MGHRA, YSYEKL. The CDR3 protein is CASSLRGIGEKLFF. DNA for the CDR3: TGCGCCAGCAGCCTCAGGGGCATCGGTGAAAAACTGTTTTTT.

This chain links TRBV19 with TRBJ2-3; D gene unclear. V was clipped by 7 bases and J by 2 bases, with 10 bases between them. CDR3 length: 13 amino acids. Germline assignment: CDR1 LNHDA and CDR2 SQIVND (reference sequence). This CDR3 is CASNHPNTDTQYF. In DNA form, the CDR3 reads TGTGCCAGTAACCACCCTAACACAGATACGCAGTATTTT.

The rearrangement links TRBV7-9 to TRBJ1-6; D uncertain. The V end was cut by 3 bases, the J end by 7 bases, with 10 bases between. Germline V lookup: CDR1 SEHNR, CDR2 FQNEAQ (reference sequence). This CDR3 is built from 14 residues. CDR3 region: CASSLAGLNSPLHF. As DNA, the CDR3 is TGTGCCAGCAGCTTGGCGGGGTTGAATTCACCCCTCCACTTT. Supplemented by reference TRBV7-9 and TRBJ1-6, the full variable domain reads DTGVSQNPRHKITKRGQNVTFRCDPISEHNRLYWYRQTLGQGPEFLTYFQNEAQLEKSRLLSDRFSAERPKGSFSTLEIQRTEQGDSAMYLCASSLAGLNSPLHFGNGTRLTVT.

This rearrangement joins TRBV6-5 to TRBJ1-2; possible D gene TRBD1, 6 bases. Trimming took 5 bases from V and 3 from J, leaving 13 bases between them. Per the germline V gene, CDR1 is MNHEY and CDR2 is SVGAGI. The CDR3 covers 14 residues. CDR3 bases: TGTGCCAGCAGTACAGGGCTGCAGGACTATGGCTACACCTTC. It translates to CASSTGLQDYGYTF.

The chain couples TRBV4-1 to TRBJ1-1; D is perhaps TRBD1 (6 bases). The CDR3 sequence is 11 residues long. Germline CDR1 is MGHRA and CDR2 is YSYEKL. Trimming took off 3 bases at V and 10 bases at J, with 9 bases between the two ends. CDR3 sequence: CASSQGGGAFF. Written as DNA, the CDR3 is TGCGCCAGCAGCCAGGGAGGGGGAGCTTTCTTT.

The genes are TRBV5-4 and TRBJ2-5; no clear D gene. Trimming took off 1 base at V and 2 bases at J, with 6 bases between the two ends. CDR3 length: 13 residues. Germline loops: CDR1 SGHNT, CDR2 YYREEE (reference sequence). The CDR3 bases are TGTGCCAGCAGCTTGCACTTACAAGAGACCCAGTACTTC. This gives the protein CASSLHLQETQYF.

This clone was seen a single time. V and J are TRBV12-3 or TRBV12-4 and TRBJ1-1, with D maybe TRBD1 (6 bases). This CDR3 is 13 amino acids long. V dropped 4 bases and J dropped 5 bases, with 11 bases sitting between them. The CDR3 reads CASSSGRGTEAFF. Written as DNA, the CDR3 is TGTGCCAGCAGTTCCGGAAGGGGGACTGAAGCTTTCTTT.

This clone has only a few counts. The chain joins TRBV7-9 to TRBJ2-1; 11 bases are shared with TRBD2. After removal of 6 bases from V and 6 bases from J, the junction contained 10 bases not matched to a gene. The CDR3 contains 16 residues. Germline assignment: CDR1 SEHNR and CDR2 FQNEAQ (reference sequence). This CDR3 reads CASSPIIAGGPNEQFF. Written as DNA, the CDR3 is TGTGCCAGCAGTCCGATTATAGCGGGGGGGCCCAATGAGCAGTTCTTC.